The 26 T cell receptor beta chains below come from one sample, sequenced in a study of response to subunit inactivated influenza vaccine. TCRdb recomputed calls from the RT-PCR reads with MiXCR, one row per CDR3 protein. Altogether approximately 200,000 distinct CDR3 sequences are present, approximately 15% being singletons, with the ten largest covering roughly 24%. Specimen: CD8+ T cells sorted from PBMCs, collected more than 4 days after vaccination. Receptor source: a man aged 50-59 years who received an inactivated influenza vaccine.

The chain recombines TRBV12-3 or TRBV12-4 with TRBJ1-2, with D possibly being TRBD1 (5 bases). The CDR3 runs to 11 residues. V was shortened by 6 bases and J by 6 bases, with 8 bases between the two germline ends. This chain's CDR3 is CASSRGNGYTF. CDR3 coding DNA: TGTGCCAGCAGCCGGGGGAATGGCTACACCTTC.

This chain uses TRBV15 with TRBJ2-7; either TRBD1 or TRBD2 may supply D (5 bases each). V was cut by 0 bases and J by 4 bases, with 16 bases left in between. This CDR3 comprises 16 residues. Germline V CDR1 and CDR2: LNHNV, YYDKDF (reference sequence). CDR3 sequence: CATSRDKGTEFYEQYF. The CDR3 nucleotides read TGTGCCACCAGCAGAGATAAGGGGACGGAGTTTTACGAGCAGTACTTC.

The CDR3, as DNA: TGTGCCACCAGTGATTGGGACAGGGTACCCGGGGAGCTGTTTTTT. Translated: CATSDWDRVPGELFF. The chain combines TRBV24-1 with TRBJ2-2; 9 bases are shared with TRBD1. Trimming removed 2 bases from V and 6 bases from J; junction bases left unmatched: 3. The CDR3 covers 15 residues. The germline CDR1 and CDR2 sequences are KGHDR and SFDVKD.

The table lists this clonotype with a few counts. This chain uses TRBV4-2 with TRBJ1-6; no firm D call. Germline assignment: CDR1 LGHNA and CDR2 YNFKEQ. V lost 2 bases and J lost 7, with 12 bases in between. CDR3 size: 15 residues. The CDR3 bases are TGTGCCAGCAGCCAAAACGAAGGTCCAAATTCACCCCTCCACTTT. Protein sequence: CASSQNEGPNSPLHF.

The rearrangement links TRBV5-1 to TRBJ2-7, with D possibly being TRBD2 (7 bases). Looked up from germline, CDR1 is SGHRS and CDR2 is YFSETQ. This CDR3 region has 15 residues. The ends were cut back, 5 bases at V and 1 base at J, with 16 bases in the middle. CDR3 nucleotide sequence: TGCGCCAGCAGTCGGGACGGGGGGCCGTCCTACGAGCAGTACTTC. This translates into CASSRDGGPSYEQYF.

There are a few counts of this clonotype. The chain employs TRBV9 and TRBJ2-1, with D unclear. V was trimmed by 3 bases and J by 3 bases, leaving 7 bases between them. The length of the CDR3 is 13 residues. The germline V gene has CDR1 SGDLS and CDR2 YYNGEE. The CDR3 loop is CASSAKNYNEQFF. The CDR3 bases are TGTGCCAGCAGCGCAAAGAACTACAATGAGCAGTTCTTC.

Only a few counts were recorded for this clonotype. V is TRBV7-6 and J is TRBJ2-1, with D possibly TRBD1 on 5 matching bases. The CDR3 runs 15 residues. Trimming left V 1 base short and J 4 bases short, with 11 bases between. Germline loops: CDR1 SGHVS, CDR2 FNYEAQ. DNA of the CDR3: TGTGCCAGCAGCTTAGGTACAGGCCCTTACAATGAGCAGTTCTTC. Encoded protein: CASSLGTGPYNEQFF.

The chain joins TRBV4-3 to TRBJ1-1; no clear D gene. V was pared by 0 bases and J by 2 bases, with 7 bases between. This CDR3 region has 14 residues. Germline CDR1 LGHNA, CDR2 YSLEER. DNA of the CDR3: TGCGCCAGCAGCCAAGATCTGGGTAACACTGAAGCTTTCTTT. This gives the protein CASSQDLGNTEAFF.

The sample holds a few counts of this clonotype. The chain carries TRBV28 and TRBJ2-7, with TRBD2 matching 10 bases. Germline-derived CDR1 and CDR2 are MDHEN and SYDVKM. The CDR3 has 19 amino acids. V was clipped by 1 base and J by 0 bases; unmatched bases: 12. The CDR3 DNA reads TGTGCCAGCAGTTTATATCTTGGACTAGCGGAGGAAAGCTCCTACGAGCAGTACTTC. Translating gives CASSLYLGLAEESSYEQYF.

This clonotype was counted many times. The CDR3 coding sequence is TGCAGTGCTAGCGAGGGGCCACTGAACACTGAAGCTTTCTTT. Its translation is CSASEGPLNTEAFF. This sequence joins TRBV20-1 and TRBJ1-1; TRBD1 might be the D (5 bases). From germline, CDR1 is DFQATT and CDR2 SNEGSKA (reference sequence). This CDR3 region has 14 residues. Trimming shortened V by 3 bases and J by 0 bases, and 11 bases separated the two germline ends.

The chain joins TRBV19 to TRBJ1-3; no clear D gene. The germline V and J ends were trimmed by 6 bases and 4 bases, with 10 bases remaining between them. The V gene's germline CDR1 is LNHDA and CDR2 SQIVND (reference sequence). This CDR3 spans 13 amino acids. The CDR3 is CASSSSSGNTIYF. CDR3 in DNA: TGTGCCAGTAGCTCGTCTTCCGGAAACACCATATATTTT.

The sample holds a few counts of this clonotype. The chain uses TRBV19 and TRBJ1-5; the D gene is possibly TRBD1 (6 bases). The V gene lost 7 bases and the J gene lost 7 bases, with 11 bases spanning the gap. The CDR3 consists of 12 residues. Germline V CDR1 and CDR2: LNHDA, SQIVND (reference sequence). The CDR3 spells CASMGGAQPQHF. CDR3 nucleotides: TGTGCCAGTATGGGGGGGGCACAGCCCCAGCATTTT.

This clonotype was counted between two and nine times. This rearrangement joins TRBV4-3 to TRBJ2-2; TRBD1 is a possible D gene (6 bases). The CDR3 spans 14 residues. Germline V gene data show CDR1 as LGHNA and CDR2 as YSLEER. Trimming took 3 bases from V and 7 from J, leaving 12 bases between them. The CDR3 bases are TGCGCCAGCAGCCACCTCAGGGGTGGCGGGGAGCTGTTTTTT. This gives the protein CASSHLRGGGELFF.

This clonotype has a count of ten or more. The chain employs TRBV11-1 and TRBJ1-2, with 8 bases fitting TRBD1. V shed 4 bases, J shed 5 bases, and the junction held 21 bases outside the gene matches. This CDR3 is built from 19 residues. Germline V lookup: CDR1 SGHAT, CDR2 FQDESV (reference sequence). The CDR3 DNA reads TGTGCCAGCAGCTCCAGCAACCCCCGCACCGGGACAGGAACTTATGGCTACACCTTC. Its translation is CASSSSNPRTGTGTYGYTF.

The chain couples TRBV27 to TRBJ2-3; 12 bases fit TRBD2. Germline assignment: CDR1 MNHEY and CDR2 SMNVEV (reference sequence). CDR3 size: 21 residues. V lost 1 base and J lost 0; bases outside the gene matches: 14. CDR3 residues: CASSLYRRGLAGIGSTDTQYF. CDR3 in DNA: TGTGCCAGCAGTTTATACCGGCGCGGACTAGCGGGAATCGGTAGCACAGATACGCAGTATTTT.

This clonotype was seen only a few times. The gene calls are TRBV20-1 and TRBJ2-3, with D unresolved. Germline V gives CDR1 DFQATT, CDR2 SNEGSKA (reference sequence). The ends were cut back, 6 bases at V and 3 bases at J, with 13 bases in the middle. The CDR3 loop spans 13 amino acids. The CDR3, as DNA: TGCAGTGCGCGTAGTGTAATGACAGATACGCAGTATTTT. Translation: CSARSVMTDTQYF.

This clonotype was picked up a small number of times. CDR3 DNA: TGTGCCAGCAGCTCCAGAGGAGGGGCAGGCACTGAAGCTTTCTTT. It is translated as CASSSRGGAGTEAFF. This chain joins TRBV7-9 and TRBJ1-1; the D gene is possibly TRBD1 (5 bases). CDR1 and CDR2 (germline): SEHNR, FQNEAQ (reference sequence). Trimming removed 4 bases at V and 4 bases at J, with 16 bases between. There are 15 residues in the CDR3. Full variable domain (outside the CDR3, taken from reference TRBV7-9 and TRBJ1-1): DTGVSQNPRHKITKRGQNVTFRCDPISEHNRLYWYRQTLGQGPEFLTYFQNEAQLEKSRLLSDRFSAERPKGSFSTLEIQRTEQGDSAMYLCASSSRGGAGTEAFFGQGTRLTVV.

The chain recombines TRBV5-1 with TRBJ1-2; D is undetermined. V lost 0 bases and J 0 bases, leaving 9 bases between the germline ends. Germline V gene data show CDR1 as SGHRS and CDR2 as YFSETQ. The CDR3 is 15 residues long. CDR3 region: CASSLADGANYGYTF. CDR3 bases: TGCGCCAGCAGCTTGGCCGACGGAGCTAACTATGGCTACACCTTC.

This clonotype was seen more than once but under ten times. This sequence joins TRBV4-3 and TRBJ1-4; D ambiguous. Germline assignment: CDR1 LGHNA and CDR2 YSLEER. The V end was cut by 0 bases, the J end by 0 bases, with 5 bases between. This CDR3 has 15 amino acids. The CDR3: CASSQDTPTNEKLFF. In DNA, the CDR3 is TGCGCCAGCAGCCAAGACACCCCAACTAATGAAAAACTGTTTTTT.

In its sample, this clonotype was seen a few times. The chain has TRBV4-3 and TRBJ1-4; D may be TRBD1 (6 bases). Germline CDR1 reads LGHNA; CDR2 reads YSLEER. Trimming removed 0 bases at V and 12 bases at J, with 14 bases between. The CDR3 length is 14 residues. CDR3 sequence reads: CASSQDLAGDELFF. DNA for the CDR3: TGCGCCAGCAGCCAAGATCTTGCAGGGGACGAACTGTTTTTT.

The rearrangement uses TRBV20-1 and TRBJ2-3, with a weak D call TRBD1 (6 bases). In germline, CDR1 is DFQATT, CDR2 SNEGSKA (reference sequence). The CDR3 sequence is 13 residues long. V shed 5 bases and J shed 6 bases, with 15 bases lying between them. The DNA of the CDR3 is TGCAGTGCTGGGGTCTGGGGGCCCGATACGCAGTATTTT. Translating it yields CSAGVWGPDTQYF.

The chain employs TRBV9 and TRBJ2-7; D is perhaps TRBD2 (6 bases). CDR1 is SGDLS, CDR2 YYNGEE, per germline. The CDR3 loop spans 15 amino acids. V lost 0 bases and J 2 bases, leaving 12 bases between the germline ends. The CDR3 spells CASSVAGGTAYEQYF. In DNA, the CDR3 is TGTGCCAGCAGCGTAGCGGGCGGGACCGCCTACGAGCAGTACTTC.

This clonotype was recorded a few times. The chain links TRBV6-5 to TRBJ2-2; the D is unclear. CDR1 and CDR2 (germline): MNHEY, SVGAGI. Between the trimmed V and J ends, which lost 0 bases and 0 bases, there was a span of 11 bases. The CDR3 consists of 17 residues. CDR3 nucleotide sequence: TGTGCCAGCAGTTACTCGAGTTCGGGCTCGAACACCGGGGAGCTGTTTTTT. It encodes CASSYSSSGSNTGELFF.

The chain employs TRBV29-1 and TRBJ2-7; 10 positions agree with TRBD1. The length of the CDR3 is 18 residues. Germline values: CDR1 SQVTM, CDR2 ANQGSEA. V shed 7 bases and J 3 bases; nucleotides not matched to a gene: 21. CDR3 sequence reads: CSADGLTNSGTGDYEQYF. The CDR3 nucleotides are TGCAGCGCCGATGGGCTTACAAACTCCGGGACAGGGGACTACGAGCAGTACTTC.

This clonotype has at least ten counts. The CDR3, as DNA: TGTGCCAGCAGCTTGGCTCCTCCAGATACGCAGTATTTT. This gives the protein CASSLAPPDTQYF. V usage is TRBV7-6 and J usage is TRBJ2-3; no definite D call. Trimming removed 3 bases from V and 4 bases from J, with 8 bases in between. Germline CDR1 SGHVS, CDR2 FNYEAQ. The CDR3 consists of 13 residues.

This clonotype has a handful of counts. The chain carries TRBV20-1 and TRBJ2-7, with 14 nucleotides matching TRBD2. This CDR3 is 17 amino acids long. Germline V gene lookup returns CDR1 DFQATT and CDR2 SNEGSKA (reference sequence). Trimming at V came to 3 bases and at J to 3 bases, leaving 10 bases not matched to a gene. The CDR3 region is CSARPGGTSGSIYEQYF. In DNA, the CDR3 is TGCAGTGCTAGGCCTGGGGGGACTAGCGGGAGTATCTACGAGCAGTACTTC.